This is a list of T cell receptor beta chains from one sample in a study of shared clonotypes between healthy human individuals. Clones were read by immunoSEQ multiplex PCR, and TCRdb kept only the in-frame ones, dropping some. This table holds about 490,000 clones, approximately 79% found once. The sequenced material came from PBMCs. These receptors were taken from a woman aged 35 to 49 in good health. Some clones in this sample may be carry-over from other donors' samples. Both conserved end residues are part of each CDR3. The order of the fields is V gene, J gene, clone size, D gene, CDR3 protein, CDR3 DNA. A D gene is named only where the DNA matches it firmly. Some rows have no size entry. The others give once, few or many, or a class for an expanded clone.

>TRBV5-6|TRBJ1-1|NA|TRBD1
CASRKWDRGKAFF
TGTGCCAGCAGAAAGTGGGACAGGGGGAAAGCTTTCTTT
>TRBV2|TRBJ2-7|NA|NA
CASSPRNYEQYF
TGTGCCAGCAGTCCTCGGAACTACGAGCAGTACTTC
>TRBV10-1|TRBJ2-7|NA|NA
CASSVRYF
TGCGCCAGCAGTGTTCGGTACTTC
>TRBV7-2|TRBJ2-3|once|NA
CASSSDGGGDTQYF
TGTGCCAGCAGCTCAGATGGGGGCGGGGATACGCAGTATTTT
>TRBV19|TRBJ2-1|NA|TRBD1
CASSIVVGQGIHNEQFF
TGTGCCAGTAGTATAGTGGTGGGACAGGGGATCCACAATGAGCAGTTCTTC
>TRBV19|TRBJ2-3|NA|TRBD2
CASSEREFGTDTQYF
TGTGCCAGTAGCGAGCGGGAGTTCGGCACAGATACGCAGTATTTT
>TRBV29-1|TRBJ1-2|NA|NA
CSVETTPSNYGYTF
TGCAGCGTTGAAACGACACCTTCTAACTATGGCTACACCTTC
>TRBV4-1|TRBJ1-2|NA|NA
CASSPLRGPGTRYTF
TGCGCCAGCAGCCCCCTTCGGGGGCCCGGAACGCGCTACACCTTC
>TRBV29-1|TRBJ2-1|NA|TRBD2
CSVEEASGDYNEQFF
TGCAGCGTTGAAGAAGCTAGCGGGGATTACAATGAGCAGTTCTTC
>TRBV19|TRBJ2-1|once|TRBD1
CASSHGQGAIYEQFF
TGTGCCAGTAGCCACGGACAGGGGGCTATCTATGAGCAGTTCTTC
>TRBV18|TRBJ2-7|once|TRBD2
CASPPPGGGGEQYF
TGTGCCAGCCCACCACCGGGAGGGGGGGGCGAGCAGTACTTC
>TRBV9|TRBJ2-1|NA|NA
CASSAPEVETDNEQFF
TGTGCCAGCAGCGCCCCCGAGGTGGAGACTGATAATGAGCAGTTCTTC
>TRBV15|TRBJ1-5|many|NA
CATSRDPGGGQPQHF
TGTGCCACCAGCAGAGATCCGGGGGGTGGGCAGCCCCAGCATTTT
>TRBV27|TRBJ2-3|NA|NA
CASSLGTDTQYF
TGTGCCAGCAGTTTGGGCACAGATACGCAGTATTTT